One sample yielded the 17 T cell receptor beta chains listed below, sequenced in a study of long-term antiretroviral therapy in people with HIV. Survey level was the resolution at which the v3.0 immunoSEQ assay ran. Using immunoSEQ multiplex PCR, the repertoire was profiled, and TCRdb retains in-frame clones only, with some absent. The repertoire includes tens of thousands of clones, approximately 90% of them detected once, and under 7.5% sits in the top ten. Sequencing used unsorted PBMCs, obtained approximately 5 years before starting antiretroviral therapy. The origin of the receptors is a man aged 50 to 59 with HIV.

The CDR3 sequence is CASSFSLRTNEKLFF. In DNA form, the CDR3 reads TGCGCCAGCAGCTTTTCACTGAGAACTAATGAAAAACTGTTTTTT. This chain links TRBV5-1 with TRBJ1-4; D gene unclear. The CDR3 consists of 15 residues. The V end lost 2 bases, the J end lost 1 base, and 9 bases lay between the germline ends. CDR1 and CDR2 (germline): SGHRS, YFSETQ.

This sequence joins TRBV5-1 and TRBJ1-2; D might be TRBD1 (6 bases). Germline V lookup: CDR1 SGHRS, CDR2 YFSETQ. The CDR3 totals 15 residues. The ends were cut back, 2 bases at V and 0 bases at J, with 11 bases in the middle. Here the CDR3 DNA reads TGCGCCAGCAGCTTAAAAACAGGGCCTAACTATGGCTACACCTTC. Protein sequence: CASSLKTGPNYGYTF.

The chain carries TRBV10-3 and TRBJ2-1; no firm D call. CDR1 ENHRY and CDR2 SYGVKD come from the germline V gene. The V end was cut by 4 bases, the J end by 4 bases, with 5 bases between. The CDR3 extends over 12 amino acids. CDR3 nucleotide sequence: TGTGCCATCAGTGCACAGTACAATGAGCAGTTCTTC. It is translated as CAISAQYNEQFF.

The chain carries TRBV30 and TRBJ2-5; D is uncertain. The V end was cut by 1 base, the J end by 5 bases, with 8 bases between. The length of the CDR3 is 12 residues. Germline-derived CDR1 and CDR2 are GTSNPN and SVGIG (reference sequence). Here the CDR3 reads CAWSDFRETQYF. The DNA of the CDR3 is TGTGCCTGGAGTGACTTCCGGGAGACCCAGTACTTC.

This sequence joins TRBV6-1 and TRBJ2-3, with 9 positions matching TRBD1. With V trimmed by 4 bases and J by 2 bases, 7 bases remained unmatched. Germline V gene lookup returns CDR1 MNHNS and CDR2 SASEGT. The CDR3 totals 16 residues. The DNA for the CDR3 is TGTGCCAGCAGTGCCCGGGACAGGGTCTTCACAGATACGCAGTATTTT. Amino acids: CASSARDRVFTDTQYF.

The V gene is TRBV7-9, the J gene TRBJ1-5; D may be TRBD1 (5 bases). The V end was cut by 4 bases, the J end by 4 bases, with 11 bases between. The germline V gene has CDR1 SEHNR and CDR2 FQNEAQ (reference sequence). The CDR3 extends over 14 amino acids. The CDR3 reads CASSSDRDNQPQHF. CDR3 DNA: TGTGCCAGCAGCTCCGACAGAGATAATCAGCCCCAGCATTTT.

The gene calls are TRBV25-1 and TRBJ1-3; no clear D gene. CDR1 and CDR2 (germline): MGHDK, SYGVNS. This CDR3 comprises 8 residues. CDR3 in DNA: TGTTATCCGGACACCATATATTTT. It is translated as CYPDTIYF.

To note about this clone: One end of the junction is discordant with germline, which a read error may explain. The V and J genes are TRBV5-1 and TRBJ2-7; 8 bases match TRBD2. The germline gives CDR1 SGHRS, CDR2 YFSETQ. There are 17 residues in the CDR3. The CDR3 DNA follows: TGCGCCAGCAGCTTGTTCGGGCAAAGCGGGAGCTCCCACGAGCAGTACTTC. Translation gives CASSLFGQSGSSHEQYF.

The V call is TRBV19, the J call TRBJ2-3, with 8 bases that match TRBD2. The junction had 17 bases not matched to a gene; V was cut back by 5 bases and J by 4 bases. CDR1 is LNHDA, CDR2 SQIVND, per germline (reference sequence). This CDR3 comprises 18 residues. The CDR3: CASSLRGGVTSRSDTQYF. The CDR3 DNA reads TGTGCCAGTAGTCTCCGGGGGGGGGTCACTAGCCGCTCAGATACGCAGTATTTT.

The chain uses TRBV5-5 and TRBJ2-1; D might be TRBD2 (6 bases). The V and J ends lost 2 bases and 2 bases respectively, with 11 bases between them. This CDR3 spans 15 amino acids. Germline V gene lookup returns CDR1 SGHKS and CDR2 YYEKEE (reference sequence). As DNA, the CDR3 is TGTGCCAGCAGCTTAAGCGGGTCTCCCTACAATGAGCAGTTCTTC. It encodes CASSLSGSPYNEQFF.

The chain has TRBV7-2 and TRBJ2-2; 7 bases match TRBD2. V shed 4 bases and J 6 bases; nucleotides not matched to a gene: 8. This CDR3 has 15 residues. Germline lookup yields CDR1 SGHTA and CDR2 FQGNSA. CDR3 sequence: CASSWGGTRAGELFF. As DNA, the CDR3 is TGTGCCAGCAGCTGGGGAGGGACCCGGGCCGGGGAGCTGTTTTTT.

This chain links TRBV13 with TRBJ1-1; 9 bases agree with TRBD1. After removal of 5 bases from V and 9 bases from J, the junction contained 10 bases not matched to a gene. The CDR3 consists of 14 residues. Germline CDR1 reads PRHDT; CDR2 reads FYEKMQ (reference sequence). CDR3 residues: CASSAPFHRGQAFF. The DNA for the CDR3 is TGTGCCAGCAGCGCCCCCTTTCACAGGGGGCAAGCTTTCTTT. The full variable domain, its missing parts supplied by reference TRBV13 and TRBJ1-1, is AAGVIQSPRHLIKEKRETATLKCYPIPRHDTVYWYQQGPGQDPQFLISFYEKMQSDKGSIPDRFSAQQFSDYHSELNMSSLELGDSALYFCASSAPFHRGQAFFGQGTRLTVV.

The chain combines TRBV7-2 with TRBJ1-3, with D maybe TRBD1 (6 bases). V was pared by 6 bases and J by 4 bases, with 16 bases between. The CDR3 totals 15 residues. From germline, CDR1 is SGHTA and CDR2 FQGNSA. The CDR3 DNA reads as TGTGCCAGCAGTTCAACAGGGCTTTTGGGAAACACCATATATTTT. It codes for CASSSTGLLGNTIYF.

The rearrangement uses TRBV7-9 and TRBJ2-1; a weak D match, TRBD1 (5 bases). CDR1 and CDR2 from the germline V gene are SEHNR and FQNEAQ (reference sequence). Trimming took off 1 base at V and 3 bases at J, with 10 bases between the two ends. This CDR3 has 15 amino acids. CDR3 sequence reads: CASSLVGLGYNEQFF. CDR3 nucleotide sequence: TGTGCCAGCAGCTTAGTGGGGCTAGGCTACAATGAGCAGTTCTTC.

This chain joins TRBV5-1 and TRBJ1-1, with D unclear. Looked up from germline, CDR1 is SGHRS and CDR2 is YFSETQ. The germline V and J ends were trimmed by 0 bases and 1 base, with 7 bases remaining between them. The CDR3 totals 14 residues. CDR3: CASSLVPENTEAFF. Here the CDR3 DNA reads TGCGCCAGCAGCTTGGTTCCCGAGAACACTGAAGCTTTCTTT.

The chain joins TRBV11-2 to TRBJ1-1; D is undetermined. With 2 bases removed from V and 4 bases from J, the gap between germline ends came to 5 bases. The CDR3 consists of 12 residues. Per the germline V gene, CDR1 is SGHAT and CDR2 is FQNNGV. In DNA, the CDR3 is TGTGCCAGCAGCTTACACAGCACTGAAGCTTTCTTT. It translates to CASSLHSTEAFF.

The chain has TRBV2 and TRBJ1-6, with no clear D. The V end was cut by 6 bases, the J end by 0 bases, with 9 bases between. Germline V gene lookup returns CDR1 SNHLY and CDR2 FYNNEI. CDR3 length: 15 amino acids. CDR3 sequence reads: CASRDLSSYNSPLHF. CDR3 DNA sequence: TGTGCCAGCAGAGACTTAAGCTCCTATAATTCACCCCTCCACTTT.